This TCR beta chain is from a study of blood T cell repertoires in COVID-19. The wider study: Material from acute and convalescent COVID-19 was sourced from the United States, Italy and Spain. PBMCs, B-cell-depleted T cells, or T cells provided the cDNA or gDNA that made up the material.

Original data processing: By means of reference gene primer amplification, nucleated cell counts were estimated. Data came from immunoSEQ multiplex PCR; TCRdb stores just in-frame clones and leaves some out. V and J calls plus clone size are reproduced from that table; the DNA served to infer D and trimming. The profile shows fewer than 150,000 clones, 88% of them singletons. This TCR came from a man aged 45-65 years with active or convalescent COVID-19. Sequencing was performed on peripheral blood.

Written as DNA, the CDR3 is TGTGCCAGCAGTTACGAGGCGAACACTGAAGCTTTCTTT. Translated: CASSYEANTEAFF. This chain connects TRBV6-5 to TRBJ1-1; D call uncertain. The germline gives CDR1 MNHEY, CDR2 SVGAGI. Trimming removed 2 bases at V and 1 base at J, with 5 bases between. This CDR3 is built from 13 residues.